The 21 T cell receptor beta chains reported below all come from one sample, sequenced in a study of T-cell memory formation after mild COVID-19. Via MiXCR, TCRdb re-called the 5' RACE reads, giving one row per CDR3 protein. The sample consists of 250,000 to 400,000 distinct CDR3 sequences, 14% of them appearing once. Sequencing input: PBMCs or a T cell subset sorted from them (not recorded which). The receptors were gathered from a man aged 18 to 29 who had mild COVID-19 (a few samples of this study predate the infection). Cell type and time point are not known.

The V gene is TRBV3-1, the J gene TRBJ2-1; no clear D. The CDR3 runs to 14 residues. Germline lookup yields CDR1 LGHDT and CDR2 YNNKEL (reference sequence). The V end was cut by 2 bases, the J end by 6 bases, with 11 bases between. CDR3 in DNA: TGTGCCAGCAGCCAACCCTTGAGTCCCAATGAGCAGTTCTTC. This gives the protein CASSQPLSPNEQFF.

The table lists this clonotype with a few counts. The chain's CDR3 is CASSVNGQGQPQHF. The CDR3 coding sequence is TGTGCCAGCAGCGTTAACGGGCAGGGACAGCCCCAGCATTTT. The chain couples TRBV3-1 to TRBJ1-5; a possible D gene is TRBD1 (5 bases). The length of the CDR3 is 14 residues. The germline V and J ends were trimmed by 5 bases and 7 bases, with 15 bases remaining between them. Germline CDR1 and CDR2: LGHDT and YNNKEL (reference sequence).

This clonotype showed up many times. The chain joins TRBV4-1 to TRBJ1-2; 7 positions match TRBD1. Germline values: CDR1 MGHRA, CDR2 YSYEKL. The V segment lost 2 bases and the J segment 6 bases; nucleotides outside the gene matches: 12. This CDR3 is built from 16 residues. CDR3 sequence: CASSQRDSSFTDGYTF. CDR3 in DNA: TGCGCCAGCAGCCAACGGGACAGCTCTTTTACCGATGGCTACACCTTC.

The CDR3 loop reads CASSYSRYSYEQYF. As DNA, the CDR3 is TGTGCCAGCAGTTACTCCCGATACTCCTACGAGCAGTACTTC. The chain links TRBV6-5 to TRBJ2-7; D remains unclear. The germline gives CDR1 MNHEY, CDR2 SVGAGI. V lost 0 bases and J lost 0, with 6 bases in between. This CDR3 spans 14 amino acids.

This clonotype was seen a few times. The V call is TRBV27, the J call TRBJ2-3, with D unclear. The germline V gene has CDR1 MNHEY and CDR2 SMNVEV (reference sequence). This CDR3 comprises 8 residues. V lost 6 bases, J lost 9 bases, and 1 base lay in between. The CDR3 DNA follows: TGTGCCAGCAGGACGCAGTATTTT. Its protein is CASRTQYF.

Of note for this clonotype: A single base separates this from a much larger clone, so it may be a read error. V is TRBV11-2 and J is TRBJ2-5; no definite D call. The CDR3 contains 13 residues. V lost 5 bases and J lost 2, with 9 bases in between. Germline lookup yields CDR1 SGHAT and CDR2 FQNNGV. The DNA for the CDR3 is TGTGCCAGCAGCATTTCCGGGCAAGAGACCCAGTACTTC. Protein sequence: CASSISGQETQYF. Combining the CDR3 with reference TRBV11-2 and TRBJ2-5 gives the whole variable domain EAGVAQSPRYKIIEKRQSVAFWCNPISGHATLYWYQQILGQGPKLLIQFQNNGVVDDSQLPKDRFSAERLKGVDSTLKIQPAKLEDSAVYLCASSISGQETQYFGPGTRLLVL.

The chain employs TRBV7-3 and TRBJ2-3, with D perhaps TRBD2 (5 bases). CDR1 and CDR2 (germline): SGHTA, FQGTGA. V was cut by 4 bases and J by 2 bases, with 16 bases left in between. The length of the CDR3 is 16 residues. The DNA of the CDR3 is TGTGCCAGCAGCTCCTTCCGCCGGGGTAACACAGATACGCAGTATTTT. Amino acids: CASSSFRRGNTDTQYF. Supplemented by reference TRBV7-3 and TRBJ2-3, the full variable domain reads GAGVSQTPSNKVTEKGKYVELRCDPISGHTALYWYRQSLGQGPEFLIYFQGTGAADDSGLPNDRFFAVRPEGSVSTLKIQRTERGDSAVYLCASSSFRRGNTDTQYFGPGTRLTVL.

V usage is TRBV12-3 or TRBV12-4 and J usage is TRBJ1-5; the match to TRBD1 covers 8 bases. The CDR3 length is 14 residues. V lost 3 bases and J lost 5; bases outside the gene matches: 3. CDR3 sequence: CASSLTGAYQPQHF. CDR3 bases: TGTGCCAGCAGTTTGACAGGGGCATATCAGCCCCAGCATTTT.

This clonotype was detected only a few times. Here the CDR3 reads CATSRTVNEQFF. DNA of the CDR3: TGTGCCACCAGCAGAACGGTCAATGAGCAGTTCTTC. The V gene is TRBV15, the J gene TRBJ2-1; D gene ambiguous. CDR1 and CDR2 (germline): LNHNV, YYDKDF (reference sequence). Trimming stripped 2 bases from V and 6 bases from J, with 5 bases between. This CDR3 spans 12 amino acids. Full variable domain (outside the CDR3, taken from reference TRBV15 and TRBJ2-1): DAMVIQNPRYQVTQFGKPVTLSCSQTLNHNVMYWYQQKSSQAPKLLFHYYDKDFNNEADTPDNFQSRRPNTSFCFLDIRSPGLGDTAMYLCATSRTVNEQFFGPGTRLTVL.

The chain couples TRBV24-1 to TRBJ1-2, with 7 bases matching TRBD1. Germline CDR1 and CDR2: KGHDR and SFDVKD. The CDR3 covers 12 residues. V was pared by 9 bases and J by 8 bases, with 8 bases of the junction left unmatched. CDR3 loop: CATAGTVGGYTF. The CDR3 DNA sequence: TGTGCCACCGCCGGGACAGTGGGGGGCTACACCTTC.

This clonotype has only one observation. The CDR3 nucleotides are TGCAGTGCTAGAGCAGGACACTTGAACACTGAAGCTTTCTTT. This translates into CSARAGHLNTEAFF. The rearrangement joins TRBV20-1 to TRBJ1-1; possible D gene TRBD1, 5 bases. Germline V gene sequence: CDR1 DFQATT, CDR2 SNEGSKA (reference sequence). Trimming left V 1 base short and J 0 bases short, with 9 bases between. This CDR3 is built from 14 residues.

CDR3 residues: CASRLTGVRGYTF. CDR3 in DNA: TGTGCCAGCAGACTCACAGGGGTCAGGGGCTACACCTTC. The chain links TRBV6-1 to TRBJ1-2; TRBD1 matches at 7 bases. CDR3 size: 13 residues. The germline CDR1 and CDR2 sequences are MNHNS and SASEGT. J was trimmed by 8 bases and V by 6 bases; bases with no gene match: 9.

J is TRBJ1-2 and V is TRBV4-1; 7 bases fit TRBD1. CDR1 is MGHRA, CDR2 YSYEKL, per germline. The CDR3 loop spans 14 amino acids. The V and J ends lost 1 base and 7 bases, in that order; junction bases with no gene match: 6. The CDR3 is CASSQGDRVVGYTF. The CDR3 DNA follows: TGCGCCAGCAGCCAAGGCGACAGGGTCGTTGGCTACACCTTC.

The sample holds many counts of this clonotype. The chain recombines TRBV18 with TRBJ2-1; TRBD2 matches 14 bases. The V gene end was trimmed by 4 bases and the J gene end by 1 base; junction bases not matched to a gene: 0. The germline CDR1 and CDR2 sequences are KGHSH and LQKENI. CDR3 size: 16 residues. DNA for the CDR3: TGTGCCAGCTCACGGACTAGCGGGGGGTCCTACAATGAGCAGTTCTTC. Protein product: CASSRTSGGSYNEQFF.

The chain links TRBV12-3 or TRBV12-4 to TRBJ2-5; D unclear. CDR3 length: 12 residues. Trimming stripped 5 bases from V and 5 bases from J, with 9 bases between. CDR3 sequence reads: CASSADWETQYF. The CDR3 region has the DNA TGTGCCAGCAGTGCCGACTGGGAGACCCAGTACTTC.

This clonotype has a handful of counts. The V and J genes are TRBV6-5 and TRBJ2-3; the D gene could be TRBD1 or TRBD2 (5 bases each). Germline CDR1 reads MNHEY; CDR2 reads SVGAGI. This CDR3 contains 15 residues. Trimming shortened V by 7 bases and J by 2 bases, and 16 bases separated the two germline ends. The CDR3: CASTPRMGTTDTQYF. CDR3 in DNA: TGTGCCAGCACCCCGAGGATGGGGACCACAGATACGCAGTATTTT.

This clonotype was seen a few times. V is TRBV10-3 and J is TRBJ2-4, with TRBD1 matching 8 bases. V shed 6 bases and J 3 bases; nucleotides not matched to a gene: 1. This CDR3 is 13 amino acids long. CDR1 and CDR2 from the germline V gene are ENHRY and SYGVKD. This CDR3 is CAISGQGKNIQYF. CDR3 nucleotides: TGTGCCATCAGCGGACAGGGCAAAAACATTCAGTACTTC.

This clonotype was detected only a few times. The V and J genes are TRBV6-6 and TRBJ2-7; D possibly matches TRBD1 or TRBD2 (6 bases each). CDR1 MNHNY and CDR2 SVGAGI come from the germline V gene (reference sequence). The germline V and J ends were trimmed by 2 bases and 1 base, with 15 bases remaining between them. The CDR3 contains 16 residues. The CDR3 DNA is TGTGCCAGCAGTTACCTTTCGGGGGCGCGGTCCTACGAGCAGTACGTC. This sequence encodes CASSYLSGARSYEQYV.

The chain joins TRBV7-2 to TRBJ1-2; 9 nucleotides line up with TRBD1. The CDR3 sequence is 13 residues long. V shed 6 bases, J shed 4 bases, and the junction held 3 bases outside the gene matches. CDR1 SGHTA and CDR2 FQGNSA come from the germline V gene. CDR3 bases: TGTGCCAGCAGATCACAGGGGGCCTATGGCTACACCTTC. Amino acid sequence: CASRSQGAYGYTF. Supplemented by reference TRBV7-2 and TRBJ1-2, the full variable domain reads GAGVSQSPSNKVTEKGKDVELRCDPISGHTALYWYRQSLGQGLEFLIYFQGNSAPDKSGLPSDRFSAERTGGSVSTLTIQRTQQEDSAVYLCASRSQGAYGYTFGSGTRLTVV.

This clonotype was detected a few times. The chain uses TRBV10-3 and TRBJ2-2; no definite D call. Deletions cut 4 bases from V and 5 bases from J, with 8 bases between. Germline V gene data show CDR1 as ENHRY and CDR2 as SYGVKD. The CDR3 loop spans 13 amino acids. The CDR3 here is CAISGDSTGELFF. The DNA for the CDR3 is TGTGCCATCAGTGGAGATAGTACCGGGGAGCTGTTTTTT.

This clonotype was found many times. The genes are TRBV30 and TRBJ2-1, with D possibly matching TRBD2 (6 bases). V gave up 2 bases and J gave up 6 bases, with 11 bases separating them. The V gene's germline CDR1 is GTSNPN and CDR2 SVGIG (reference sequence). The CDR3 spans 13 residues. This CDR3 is CAWSHGDFNEQFF. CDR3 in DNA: TGTGCCTGGAGTCACGGGGACTTCAATGAGCAGTTCTTC.